The sequence of this T cell receptor (beta chain) was determined in a study of T-cell reconstitution after alpha-beta-depleted transplantation in children. Study observations and caveats: About two months after transplant, alpha-beta T cells reportedly came from several hundred expanded graft clones. TCRbeta diversity was high at day 60 in some patients (a result of surviving recipient T cells and thymic progenitors).

Unique molecular identifiers were used in preparing the TCRbeta library. Using its own MiXCR run on the PCR reads, TCRdb lists one record per CDR3 protein. The sample lists approximately 500,000 distinct CDR3 sequences, approximately 10% seen once, with 2% to 2.5% in the top ten. Germline lookup yields CDR1 MNHEY and CDR2 SMNVEV (reference sequence). The CDR3 spans 15 residues. V lost 4 bases to trimming and J lost 7 bases; unmatched junction nucleotides: 9. This clonotype was seen many times. Its antigen is as yet unknown. The clonotype comes from a child aged 2 to 9 with inherited bone marrow failure, due to receive a stem cell transplant. The chain combines TRBV27 with TRBJ2-1, with 8 nucleotides matching TRBD1. This material consisted of PBMCs, taken before TCRalphabeta/CD19-depleted stem cell transplant. CDR3 DNA sequence: TGTGCCAGCAGTTGGGTGGGGACAGGTCGGAATGAGCAGTTCTTC. As protein: CASSWVGTGRNEQFF.